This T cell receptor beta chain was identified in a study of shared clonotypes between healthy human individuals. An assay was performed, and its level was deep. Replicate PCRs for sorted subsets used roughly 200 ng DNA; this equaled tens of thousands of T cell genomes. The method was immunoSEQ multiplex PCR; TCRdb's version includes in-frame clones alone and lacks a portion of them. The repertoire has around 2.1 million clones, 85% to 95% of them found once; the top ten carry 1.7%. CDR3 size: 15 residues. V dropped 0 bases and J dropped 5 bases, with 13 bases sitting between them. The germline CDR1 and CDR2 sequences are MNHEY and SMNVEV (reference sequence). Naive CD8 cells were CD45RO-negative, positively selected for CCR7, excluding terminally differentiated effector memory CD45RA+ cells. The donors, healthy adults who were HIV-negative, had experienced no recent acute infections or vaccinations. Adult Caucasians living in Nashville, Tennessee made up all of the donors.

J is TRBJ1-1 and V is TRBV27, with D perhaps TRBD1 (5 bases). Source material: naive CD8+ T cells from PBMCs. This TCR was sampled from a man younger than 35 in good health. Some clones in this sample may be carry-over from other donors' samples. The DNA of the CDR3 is TGTGCCAGCAGTTTATCGCAGGGAGGATGGACTGAAGCTTTCTTT. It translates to CASSLSQGGWTEAFF.